This TCR beta chain derives from a study of STAT5B mutations in CD4+ large granular lymphocyte leukemia. Study-level points and caveats: Patient CD4-sorted repertoires looked more clonal than healthy CD4+ repertoires, even without putative leukemic clones.

Trimming pared 4 bases from V and 2 bases from J, leaving 8 bases between. Looked up from germline, CDR1 is SGHAT and CDR2 is FQNNGV. CDR3 length equals 13 residues. On this clone: Its antigen is unknown.

This was a survey-level run. Assay: immunoSEQ multiplex PCR; the TCRdb copy retains only in-frame clones and omits some. The top ten hold 0.3% to 0.35% of the sample, which has some 41,000 clones, 65% to 85% seen once. This chain connects TRBV11-2 to TRBJ1-1; no firm D call. Sequencing was done on a sample of CD4+ T cells from blood buffy coats. The source is a human donor in good health. CDR3 DNA: TGTGCCAGCAGCTCCTTCGTTAACACTGAAGCTTTCTTT. This sequence encodes CASSSFVNTEAFF.